This T cell receptor beta chain was sequenced in a study of CXCR3-negative and CXCR3-positive naive CD8 T cells. Worth noting for this clonotype: Its antigen is as yet unknown.

The V gene's germline CDR1 is SQVTM and CDR2 ANQGSEA. This CDR3 is built from 12 residues. The libraries of TRB cDNA were prepared using 5' RACE with UMI labels. TCRdb re-called the 5' RACE reads and shows each CDR3 protein once, DNA omitted. The ten most abundant clones cover around 0.62% of a sample with 100,000 to 150,000 distinct CDR3 sequences. Points from the study as a whole: Similar TRBV-TRBJ usage characterized naive CXCR3-negative and CXCR3-positive cells; memory cells differed. Compared with CXCR3-negative naive cells, CXCR3-positive naive cells showed more hydrophobic TRB CDR3s. The study found comparably high diversity in both naive subsets and much lower diversity in memory CD8+ cells.

Every CD8+ T cell subset underwent triplicate sorting at around 300,000 cells apiece. CD45RO-CCR7+CD27+CD95- defined naive CD8+ T cells. The genes are TRBV29-1 and TRBJ1-1; TCRdb reports TRBD1, a call that lacks DNA to check it against. This receptor was obtained from a human donor in good health. Some clones in this sample may be carry-over from other donors' samples. Sequencing used naive CXCR3+ CD8+ T cells from blood. The sample's subset: CD45RO-CCR7+CD27+CD95- naive CD8+ T cells expressing CXCR3 (TNR3+). This chain's CDR3 is CSVEGEDREAFF.